Listed below are T cell receptor beta chains from one sample, sequenced in a study of shared clonotypes between healthy human individuals. The table came from immunoSEQ multiplex PCR; TCRdb's copy has only in-frame clones and leaves some out. The sample lists about 960,000 clones; less than 85% were seen once. The sample taken for sequencing was memory CD4+ T cells sorted from blood. The receptors derive from a man younger than 35 in good health. CDR3s include the opening cysteine and the closing phenylalanine or tryptophan. Fields, in order: clone size, D gene, V gene, J gene, CDR3 length, CDR3 DNA, CDR3 protein. D genes are given only for firm matches. Clone sizes are given selectively: once, few, many, or a class where the clone is expanded.

-	-	TRBV5-1	TRBJ2-3	14	TGCGCCAGCAGCGGGTCCGGCAGCACAGATACGCAGTATTTT	CASSGSGSTDTQYF
-	TRBD1	TRBV4-1	TRBJ1-4	15	TGCGCCAGCAGCCTACAAGGGGGCGCTTCTGAAAAACTGTTTTTT	CASSLQGGASEKLFF
few	-	TRBV6-6	TRBJ2-1	11	TGTGCCAGCAGAAGTGGAAATGAGCAGTTCTTC	CASRSGNEQFF
-	-	TRBV4-3	TRBJ2-5	15	TGCGCCAGCAGCCAAGATGCGGGGAATGCGGAGACCCAGTACTTC	CASSQDAGNAETQYF
-	-	TRBV5-4	TRBJ2-1	15	TGTGCCAGCAGCTTGGCGGCGGGCTCCTACAATGAGCAGTTCTTC	CASSLAAGSYNEQFF
-	-	TRBV7-2	TRBJ1-2	12	TGTGCCAGCAGCTTAGGTTTGGGTGGCTACACCTTC	CASSLGLGGYTF
-	TRBD1	TRBV6-1	TRBJ2-5	14	TGTGCCAGCAGTGACAGGGGGCCCGCGGAGACCCAGTACTTC	CASSDRGPAETQYF
once	TRBD1	TRBV28	TRBJ1-2	16	TGTGCCAGCAGTTCGACCCCACAGGGGATCAGCTATGGCTACACCTTC	CASSSTPQGISYGYTF
-	-	TRBV10-3	TRBJ2-5	15	TGTGCCATCAGTGAGTCTTCAGGCTGGGGAGAGACCCAGTACTTC	CAISESSGWGETQYF
many	TRBD2	TRBV5-4	TRBJ2-1	18	TGTGCCAGCAGCTCGTTTCTAGCGGGGGGGCCGGGTTACAATGAGCAGTTCTTC	CASSSFLAGGPGYNEQFF
-	TRBD2	TRBV9	TRBJ2-3	16	TGTGCCAGCAGCGTAACTAGCGGGGGGGCATTTGATACGCAGTATTTT	CASSVTSGGAFDTQYF
once	TRBD2	TRBV27	TRBJ2-7	15	TGTGCCAGCACCCGAAGGGGCGGGAGCTCCTACGAGCAGTACTTC	CASTRRGGSSYEQYF
once	-	TRBV27	TRBJ2-3	14	TGTGCCAGCAGTTTTTGGAGAGATGGAGATACGCAGTATTTT	CASSFWRDGDTQYF
-	-	TRBV4-1	TRBJ2-3	15	TGCGCCAGCAGCCGACAGCATTCTGGCACAGATACGCAGTATTTT	CASSRQHSGTDTQYF
-	-	TRBV7-9	TRBJ1-1	13	TGTGCCAGCAGCCCACAGGGAAACACTGAAGCTTTCTTT	CASSPQGNTEAFF
-	-	TRBV10-3	TRBJ2-7	14	TGTGCCATCAAGGACGGGATAGAGCTCTACGAGCAGTACTTC	CAIKDGIELYEQYF
-	-	TRBV7-9	TRBJ2-5	13	TGTGCCAGCATGGTGTCGGGTTGGGAGACCCAGTACTTC	CASMVSGWETQYF
many	TRBD2	TRBV6-5	TRBJ2-1	15	TGTGCCAGCAGTTACGTAGCGGGGAGGTCCGGTGAGCAGTTCTTC	CASSYVAGRSGEQFF
-	-	TRBV5-1	TRBJ1-1	14	TGCGCCAGCAGCCCAAGCAACGGAGGGACTGAAGCTTTCTTT	CASSPSNGGTEAFF
few	-	TRBV4-1	TRBJ1-1	16	TGCGCCAGCAGCCAAGGTGCTCCGGGAAGAGACACTGAAGCTTTCTTT	CASSQGAPGRDTEAFF
-	-	TRBV7-2	TRBJ2-7	18	TGTGCCAGCAGCTTAGAGGGGCCAAGGAGGCCGATCTCCTACGAGCAGTACTTC	CASSLEGPRRPISYEQYF
-	TRBD1	TRBV19	TRBJ1-1	13	TGTGCCACATCACAGGGGCAGAACACTGAAGCTTTCTTT	CATSQGQNTEAFF
-	TRBD2	TRBV4-2	TRBJ2-1	17	TGTGCCAGCAGCCTCCTATATGTTACTAGCGGGGGGGATGAGCAGTTCTTC	CASSLLYVTSGGDEQFF
-	-	TRBV7-9	TRBJ1-1	13	TGTGCCAGCAGCTTCGGGGAATCCACTGAAGCTTTCTTT	CASSFGESTEAFF
few	-	TRBV4-1	TRBJ2-7	18	TGCGCCAGCAGCCAAGATTTAGCCGGGGACATCGATGCTTACGAGCAGTACTTC	CASSQDLAGDIDAYEQYF
few	TRBD2	TRBV2	TRBJ2-4	14	TGTGCCAGCAGCCCGACTAGCGCCAAAAACATTCAGTACTTC	CASSPTSAKNIQYF
-	-	TRBV12-5	TRBJ2-6	16	TGTGCTAGTGGTTTGCTCCGTGGAGCTGGGGCCAACGTCCTGACTTTC	CASGLLRGAGANVLTF
-	-	TRBV11-2	TRBJ2-3	14	TGTGCCAGCTCCCAGGAGGGGCTCACAGATACGCAGTATTTT	CASSQEGLTDTQYF
-	TRBD2	TRBV5-1	TRBJ2-1	15	TGCGCCAGCAGCTTTCTAGCGGGGGGACCCAATGAGCAGTTCTTC	CASSFLAGGPNEQFF
-	-	TRBV5-6	TRBJ1-1	13	TGTGCCAGCAGCTTGGCTGGGATGGGTGAAGCTTTCTTT	CASSLAGMGEAFF
-	-	TRBV5-5	TRBJ2-7	14	TGTGCCAGCAGCTTGGCACCGAGCTCCTACGAGCAGTACTTC	CASSLAPSSYEQYF
many	TRBD1	TRBV29-1	TRBJ1-1	14	TGCAGCGTTGAAGATATTGGACAGGCGGCTGAAGCTTTCTTT	CSVEDIGQAAEAFF
-	-	TRBV5-1	TRBJ2-1	17	TGCGCCAGCAGCGGCCCTAACAGGTTTAAGGGCTACAATGAGCAGTTCTTC	CASSGPNRFKGYNEQFF
-	-	TRBV2	TRBJ2-7	12	TGTGCCAGCAGGGGAGACACCTACGAGCAGTACTTC	CASRGDTYEQYF
-	TRBD2	TRBV7-9	TRBJ2-5	15	TGTGCCAGCAGCCGCCAGACTAGCGGGAGAGAGACCCAGTACTTC	CASSRQTSGRETQYF
few	-	TRBV7-9	TRBJ1-5	15	TGTGCCAGCAGCTTCGACGGGTCTGGCAATCAGCCCCAGCATTTT	CASSFDGSGNQPQHF
-	TRBD1	TRBV6-5	TRBJ2-7	15	TGTGCCAGCAGGCGGACAGGGACCTTCTCCTACGAGCAGTACTTC	CASRRTGTFSYEQYF
-	-	TRBV7-9	TRBJ2-1	13	TGTGCCAGCAGCCCGAACACTCTAGGTGAGCAGTTCTTC	CASSPNTLGEQFF